This T cell receptor beta chain was sequenced in a study of blood T cells in healthy people across ages. Combining a sample-barcoded 5' primer with a J-beta primer mix, a second PCR ran for 7 to 11 cycles. A 12-random-nucleotide template-switch adaptor tagged each cDNA molecule. From the 5' RACE reads, TCRdb called clonotypes with MiXCR, one entry per CDR3 protein. This repertoire shows about 1.5 million distinct CDR3 sequences, 35% to 45% found once; its top ten account for roughly 3.7%. A note on this clonotype: The target antigen is unknown.

Trimming stripped 4 bases from V and 5 bases from J, with 12 bases between. The germline V gene has CDR1 SEHNR and CDR2 FQNEAQ (reference sequence). The CDR3 extends over 13 amino acids. Study-wide results and caveats: Unsorted PBMC input precluded a conclusive naive versus antigen-experienced comparison. Expanded clonotype changes were possibly confounded by unknown donor CMV status.

This chain joins TRBV7-9 and TRBJ2-7; D gene ambiguous. Material for sequencing was blood. The TCR comes from a woman younger than 35 in good health. The CDR3 sequence is CASSSSPVHEQYF. CDR3 nucleotides: TGTGCCAGCAGCTCATCCCCGGTACACGAGCAGTACTTC.